Listed here are 21 T cell receptor beta chains from one sample, sequenced in a study of shared clonotypes between healthy human individuals (dated by TCRdb to 2020 to 2021). CD8 naive samples consisted of CD45RO-negative cells that were positively selected for CCR7, yielding a CD45RA+CCR7+ population without TemRA cells. The method was the immunoSEQ multiplex PCR assay. TCRdb's version of the immuneACCESS table is confined to in-frame rearrangements and falls short of the full clone set. An unresolved V gene accounts for under half of the shortfall where checked; the remainder is of unknown origin. A total of some 1,900,000 clones appear in this sample, about 95% of them only once. The top ten clonotypes cover around 1% of the sample. The sample taken for sequencing was naive CD8+ T cells sorted from blood. In light of the paper, this sample's cell subset or site label describes: CD45RA+CCR7+. These receptors came from a man between 18 and 35 years old in good health.

This clone has just one count. The V and J genes are TRBV10-1 and TRBJ2-2; 10 nucleotides match TRBD2. After removal of 8 bases from V and 5 bases from J, the junction contained 17 bases not matched to a gene. There are 18 residues in the CDR3. In germline, CDR1 is WNHNN, CDR2 SYGVQD (reference sequence). The CDR3 spells CASPGWLAGAGFTGELFF. In DNA, the CDR3 is TGCGCCAGCCCCGGTTGGCTAGCGGGAGCCGGGTTTACCGGGGAGCTGTTTTTT.

The chain uses TRBV30 and TRBJ1-5; the D is unclear. Germline CDR1 is GTSNPN and CDR2 is SVGIG (reference sequence). Trimming took 0 bases from V and 5 from J, leaving 11 bases between them. This CDR3 spans 14 amino acids. In DNA, the CDR3 is TGTGCCTGGAGTGTATATTCTGGGGATCAGCCCCAGCATTTT. Translated: CAWSVYSGDQPQHF.

This clone was picked up one time. This chain connects TRBV4-1 to TRBJ2-1, with D unclear. Germline-derived CDR1 and CDR2 are MGHRA and YSYEKL. The CDR3 extends over 11 amino acids. V gave up 5 bases and J gave up 3 bases, with 2 bases separating them. The CDR3 nucleotides are TGCGCCAGCAGCAACTACAATGAGCAGTTCTTC. Residues: CASSNYNEQFF.

The chain links TRBV15 to TRBJ1-1; D gene uncertain. From germline, CDR1 is LNHNV and CDR2 YYDKDF (reference sequence). This CDR3 is built from 12 residues. Between the trimmed V and J ends, which lost 5 bases and 4 bases, there was a span of 8 bases. The CDR3 DNA follows: TGTGCCACCAGCCCACCCGGCACTGAAGCTTTCTTT. Translated, it gives CATSPPGTEAFF.

V is TRBV4-3 and J is TRBJ2-5, with D maybe TRBD2 (6 bases). The CDR3 has 16 amino acids. The germline V gene has CDR1 LGHNA and CDR2 YSLEER. Trimming took off 1 base at V and 4 bases at J, with 16 bases between the two ends. As DNA, the CDR3 is TGCGCCAGCAGCCAAGCCGGGGGTGGTGGGAGAGAGACCCAGTACTTC. This codes for CASSQAGGGGRETQYF.

This chain connects TRBV28 to TRBJ1-5; 7 bases are shared with TRBD1. The V gene end was trimmed by 10 bases and the J gene end by 0 bases; junction bases not matched to a gene: 6. The CDR3 has 14 residues. Germline loops: CDR1 MDHEN, CDR2 SYDVKM. CDR3 amino acids: CATPGTDSNQPQHF. CDR3 DNA: TGTGCCACCCCGGGGACAGATAGCAATCAGCCCCAGCATTTT.

The chain uses TRBV28 and TRBJ2-1; D possibly corresponds to TRBD2 (5 bases). Germline V gene lookup returns CDR1 MDHEN and CDR2 SYDVKM. Trimming shortened V by 7 bases and J by 7 bases, and 20 bases separated the two germline ends. This CDR3 region has 15 residues. CDR3 loop: CASTSQLEGVNEQFF. CDR3 DNA: TGTGCCAGCACCTCACAGCTTGAGGGTGTTAATGAGCAGTTCTTC.

The V and J genes are TRBV28 and TRBJ2-5; 8 bases fit TRBD2. Germline trimming cut 4 bases from V and 1 base from J; bases unmatched to any gene: 8. Germline V lookup: CDR1 MDHEN, CDR2 SYDVKM. This CDR3 contains 16 residues. The CDR3, as DNA: TGTGCCAGCAGTTCCCCGTCGGGGGGGTCCCAAGAGACCCAGTACTTC. The encoded protein is CASSSPSGGSQETQYF.

The chain uses TRBV4-1 and TRBJ2-3; no clear D gene. This CDR3 is built from 12 residues. Germline V gene lookup returns CDR1 MGHRA and CDR2 YSYEKL. V dropped 3 bases and J dropped 6 bases, with 7 bases sitting between them. For the CDR3, the DNA is TGCGCCAGCAGCCAGATGCGGGATACGCAGTATTTT. Protein sequence: CASSQMRDTQYF.

The genes are TRBV6-6 and TRBJ1-1; tentatively, D is TRBD1 (5 bases). This CDR3 comprises 15 residues. Germline-derived CDR1 and CDR2 are MNHNY and SVGAGI (reference sequence). V was cut by 6 bases and J by 3 bases, with 17 bases left in between. The CDR3 here is CASSPSPWDDTEAFF. CDR3 DNA sequence: TGTGCCAGCAGCCCCTCCCCATGGGACGACACTGAAGCTTTCTTT.

The J gene is TRBJ2-3, the V gene TRBV5-6, with 12 nucleotides matching TRBD2. Germline loops: CDR1 SGHDT, CDR2 YYEEEE. The V and J ends lost 1 base and 5 bases, in that order; junction bases with no gene match: 8. The CDR3 runs to 17 residues. CDR3 protein: CASSLMTSGSVVDTQYF. CDR3 coding DNA: TGTGCCAGCAGCTTGATGACTAGCGGGAGCGTAGTAGATACGCAGTATTTT.

In nucleotides, the CDR3 is TGCGCCAGCAGCTTGGTCCCGACTAGCGGGATCTACGAGCAGTACTTC. Encoded protein: CASSLVPTSGIYEQYF. The V call is TRBV5-1, the J call TRBJ2-7, with 11 bases aligning to TRBD2. V lost 0 bases, J lost 3 bases, and 5 bases stayed unmatched. Per germline, CDR1 SGHRS and CDR2 YFSETQ. This CDR3 has 16 residues.

This clone has a single count. The rearrangement links TRBV6-5 to TRBJ2-5; the D is unclear. This CDR3 contains 14 residues. The V and J ends lost 2 bases and 0 bases respectively, with 7 bases between them. CDR1 is MNHEY and CDR2 is SVGAGI in the germline V gene. CDR3 loop: CASSYKEYQETQYF. Written as DNA, the CDR3 is TGTGCCAGCAGTTACAAGGAGTACCAAGAGACCCAGTACTTC.

In the case of this clone: The conserved final phenylalanine or tryptophan is absent from the CDR3, which likely points to a read error. Because the CDR3's place on the DNA is in doubt, the DNA is left out and the CDR3 is given as listed by TCRdb. The CDR3 region is CASSYGGTG. J is TRBJ2-3 and V is TRBV6-5; the table's D call, TRBD2, has no DNA check behind it. Germline V gene data show CDR1 as MNHEY and CDR2 as SVGAGI. The CDR3 is 9 residues long, counting both termini.

The chain has TRBV7-2 and TRBJ1-2, with D perhaps matching TRBD1 (6 bases). Per the germline V gene, CDR1 is SGHTA and CDR2 is FQGNSA. V shed 1 base and J shed 7 bases, with 22 bases lying between them. The CDR3 sequence is 17 residues long. CDR3 region: CASSLGLGLGGLGGYTF. The CDR3 DNA reads as TGTGCCAGCAGCTTAGGGTTGGGGTTGGGGGGCCTAGGTGGCTACACCTTC.

The chain is built from TRBV5-6 and TRBJ2-1, with D perhaps assigned TRBD1 or TRBD2 (7 bases each). The length of the CDR3 is 16 residues. Trimming shortened V by 3 bases and J by 2 bases, and 15 bases separated the two germline ends. Per germline, CDR1 SGHDT and CDR2 YYEEEE. The CDR3 DNA is TGTGCCAGCAGCTGGGGGGGCACAGGGGCCTACAATGAGCAGTTCTTC. Its protein is CASSWGGTGAYNEQFF.

The V call is TRBV14, the J call TRBJ2-7; the match to TRBD1 covers 8 bases. Germline V gene lookup returns CDR1 SGHDN and CDR2 FVKESK. J gave up 0 bases and V 3 bases, and 7 bases lay outside the gene matches. The CDR3 is 16 residues long. The chain's CDR3 is CASSHGTGGPSYEQYF. The CDR3 nucleotides read TGTGCCAGCAGCCACGGAACAGGGGGGCCCTCCTACGAGCAGTACTTC.

This rearrangement joins TRBV7-9 to TRBJ2-2, with D perhaps matching TRBD2 (5 bases). The V end was cut by 1 base, the J end by 7 bases, with 16 bases between. Germline lookup yields CDR1 SEHNR and CDR2 FQNEAQ (reference sequence). This CDR3 has 16 amino acids. The CDR3 bases are TGTGCCAGCAGCTTAGTTGGACTGGCCGGGGTCGGGGAGCTGTTTTTT. Protein product: CASSLVGLAGVGELFF.

This clone was seen just once. The V gene is TRBV11-3, the J gene TRBJ2-2; D is ambiguous. The germline V and J ends were trimmed by 5 bases and 7 bases, with 14 bases remaining between them. Germline V CDR1 and CDR2: SGHNT, YENEEA. The CDR3 runs 14 residues. CDR3 protein: CASSQLGYGGELFF. The DNA of the CDR3 is TGTGCCAGCAGCCAGCTGGGATATGGCGGGGAGCTGTTTTTT.

About this clone itself: A read error may produce the germline difference seen at one junction end. The CDR3 spells CASSQGRDYEQYF. The CDR3 region has the DNA TGCGCCAGCAGCCAAGGTCGAGACTACGAGCAGTACTTC. The rearrangement links TRBV7-9 to TRBJ2-7, with no clear D. Germline V CDR1 and CDR2: SEHNR, FQNEAQ (reference sequence). CDR3 length: 13 residues. Based on the CDR3 plus reference TRBV7-9 and TRBJ2-7, the full variable domain is DTGVSQNPRHKITKRGQNVTFRCDPISEHNRLYWYRQTLGQGPEFLTYFQNEAQLEKSRLLSDRFSAERPKGSFSTLEIQRTEQGDSAMYLCASSQGRDYEQYFGPGTRLTVT.

A remark on this clone: Other DNA sequences of this sample code for an identical CDR3. This chain uses TRBV4-1 with TRBJ1-2; 7 nucleotides agree with TRBD1. J lost 2 bases, V lost 4 bases, and 7 bases had no gene match. The CDR3 spans 15 residues. Germline assignment: CDR1 MGHRA and CDR2 YSYEKL. CDR3 residues: CASSPRQGGNYGYTF. Here the CDR3 DNA reads TGCGCCAGCAGCCCCCGACAGGGTGGGAACTATGGCTACACCTTC.